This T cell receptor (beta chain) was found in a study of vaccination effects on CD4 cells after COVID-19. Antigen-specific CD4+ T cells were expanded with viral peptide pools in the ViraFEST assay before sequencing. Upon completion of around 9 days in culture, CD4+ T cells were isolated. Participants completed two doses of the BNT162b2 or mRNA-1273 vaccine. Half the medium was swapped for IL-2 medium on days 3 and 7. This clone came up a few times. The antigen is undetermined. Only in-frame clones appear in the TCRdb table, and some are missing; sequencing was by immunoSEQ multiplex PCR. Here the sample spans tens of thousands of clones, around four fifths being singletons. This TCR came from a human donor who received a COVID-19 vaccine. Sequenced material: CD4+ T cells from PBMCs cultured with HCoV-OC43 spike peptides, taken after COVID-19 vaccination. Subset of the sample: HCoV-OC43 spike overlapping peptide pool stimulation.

This chain's CDR3 is CAISFTSEGNYGYTF. Written as DNA, the CDR3 is TGTGCCATCAGTTTCACCTCGGAAGGAAACTATGGCTACACCTTC. This chain links TRBV10-3 with TRBJ1-2; D not certain. The ends were cut back, 5 bases at V and 2 bases at J, with 15 bases in the middle. This CDR3 contains 15 residues. Germline V lookup: CDR1 ENHRY, CDR2 SYGVKD.